This TCR beta chain is drawn from a study of spatial heterogeneity in lung cancer. Concerning this clonotype: Its antigen remains unknown. This beta chain is a stray read from a library made for alpha chains; its abundance is not meaningful.

As to time point: sample taken at primary tumor resection. TCRdb redid the calling of the 5' RACE reads with MiXCR, one entry per CDR3 protein. The sample lists roughly 7,000 distinct CDR3 sequences, 13% to 15% occurring once. The length of the CDR3 is 13 residues. Germline V gives CDR1 SGHRS, CDR2 YFSETQ. Trimming removed 2 bases at V and 9 bases at J, with 12 bases between. Study-level findings and limits: The study found that expanded intratumoral alpha and beta TCR counts tracked tumor mutation counts.

The TCR sequence derives from a female donor with early-stage non-small cell lung cancer. Sequenced material: lung tumor tissue, taken at surgery. The chain links TRBV5-1 to TRBJ2-4; TRBD2 is a possible D gene (5 bases). CDR3 nucleotides: TGCGCCAGCAGCTTTGAGGGAAGAGGCATTCAGTACTTC. Translated, it gives CASSFEGRGIQYF.